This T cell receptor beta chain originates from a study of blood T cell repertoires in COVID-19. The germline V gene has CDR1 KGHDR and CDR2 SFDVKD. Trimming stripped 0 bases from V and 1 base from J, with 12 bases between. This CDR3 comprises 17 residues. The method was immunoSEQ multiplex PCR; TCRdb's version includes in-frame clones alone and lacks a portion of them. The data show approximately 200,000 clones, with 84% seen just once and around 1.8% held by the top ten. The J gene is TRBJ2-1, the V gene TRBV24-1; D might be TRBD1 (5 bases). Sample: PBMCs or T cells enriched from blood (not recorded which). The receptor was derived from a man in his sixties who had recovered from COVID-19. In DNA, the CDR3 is TGTGCCACCAGTGATTTGTGGTGGGGCGGTTCCTACAATGAGCAGTTCTTC. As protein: CATSDLWWGGSYNEQFF.